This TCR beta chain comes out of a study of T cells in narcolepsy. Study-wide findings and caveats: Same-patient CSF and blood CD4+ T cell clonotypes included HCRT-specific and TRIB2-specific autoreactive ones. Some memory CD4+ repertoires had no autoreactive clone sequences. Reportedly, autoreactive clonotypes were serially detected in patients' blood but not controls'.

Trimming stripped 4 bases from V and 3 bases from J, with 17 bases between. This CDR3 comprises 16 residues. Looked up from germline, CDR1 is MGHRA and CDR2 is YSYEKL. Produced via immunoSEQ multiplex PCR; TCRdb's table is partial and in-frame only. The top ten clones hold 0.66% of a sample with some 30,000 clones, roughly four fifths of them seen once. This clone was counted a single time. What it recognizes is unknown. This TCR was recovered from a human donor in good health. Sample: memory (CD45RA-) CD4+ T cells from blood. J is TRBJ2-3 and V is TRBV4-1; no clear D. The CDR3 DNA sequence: TGCGCCAGCAGCCTCACGTACAAGGTTGGGACAGATACGCAGTATTTT. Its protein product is CASSLTYKVGTDTQYF.